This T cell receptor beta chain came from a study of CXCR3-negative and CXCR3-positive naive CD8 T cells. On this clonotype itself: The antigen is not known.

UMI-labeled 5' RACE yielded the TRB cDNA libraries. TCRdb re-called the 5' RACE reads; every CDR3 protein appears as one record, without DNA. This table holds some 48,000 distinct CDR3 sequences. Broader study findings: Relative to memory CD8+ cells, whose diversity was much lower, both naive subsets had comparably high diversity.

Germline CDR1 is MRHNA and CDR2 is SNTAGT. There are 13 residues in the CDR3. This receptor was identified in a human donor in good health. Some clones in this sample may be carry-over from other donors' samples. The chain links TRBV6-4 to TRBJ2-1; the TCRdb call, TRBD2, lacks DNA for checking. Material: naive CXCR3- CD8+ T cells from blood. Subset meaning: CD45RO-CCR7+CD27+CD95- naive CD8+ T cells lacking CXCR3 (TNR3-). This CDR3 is CASSDGPDNEQFF.